What follows are 11 T cell receptor beta chains derived from one specimen sequenced in a study of shared clonotypes between healthy human individuals (dated by TCRdb to 2019 to 2021). The library was built by means of the immunoSEQ multiplex PCR assay. This is the immuneACCESS table as TCRdb keeps it, with only in-frame sequences that have V and J called. A part of the clones is gone; compared with another copy, unresolved V genes explain less than half, and the rest is unexplained. Recorded for this sample are roughly 590,000 clones; just under 97% of them occurred a single time. In total, the top ten clones hold 0.11% of the sample. CD8 naive samples were CD45RO-negative cells positively selected for CCR7, giving a CD45RA+CCR7+ population that excluded TemRA cells. The sample consisted of naive CD8+ T cells sorted from blood. The label giving this sample's cell subset or site can be read as: CD45RA+CCR7+. All receptors come from a woman aged 30 to 39 in good health.

The V gene is TRBV2, the J gene TRBJ2-2; D remains ambiguous. CDR3 length: 10 amino acids. Germline V gene data show CDR1 as SNHLY and CDR2 as FYNNEI. The ends were cut back, 6 bases at V and 6 bases at J, with 2 bases in the middle. The CDR3 here is CASRAGELFF. CDR3 nucleotide sequence: TGTGCCAGCAGGGCCGGGGAGCTGTTTTTT.

The rearrangement joins TRBV29-1 to TRBJ2-7; TRBD1 aligns across 8 bases. The CDR3 length is 13 residues. Looked up from germline, CDR1 is SQVTM and CDR2 is ANQGSEA. V dropped 4 bases and J dropped 3; count of bases not matched to a gene: 5. This chain's CDR3 is CSVGGQAFYEQYF. DNA for the CDR3: TGCAGCGTTGGGGGACAGGCGTTCTACGAGCAGTACTTC.

The chain has TRBV29-1 and TRBJ2-1, with TRBD2 matching 11 bases. The germline CDR1 and CDR2 sequences are SQVTM and ANQGSEA. This CDR3 region has 13 residues. In nucleotides, the CDR3 is TGCAGTGCACTAGCGGGAGCCAGAAATGAGCAGTTCTTC. Translating gives CSALAGARNEQFF.

The chain combines TRBV6-5 with TRBJ2-7, with TRBD1 matching 12 bases. V was clipped by 1 base and J by 6 bases; unmatched bases: 4. The CDR3 runs 15 residues. Looked up from germline, CDR1 is MNHEY and CDR2 is SVGAGI. For the CDR3, the DNA is TGTGCCAGCAGTTACTGGGGACAGGGGGCGGGCGAGCAGTACTTC. This sequence encodes CASSYWGQGAGEQYF.

This chain joins TRBV6-5 and TRBJ1-5; possibly TRBD1 for D (5 bases). Germline V gives CDR1 MNHEY, CDR2 SVGAGI. This CDR3 has 13 residues. The V gene lost 4 bases and the J gene lost 5 bases, with 9 bases spanning the gap. The CDR3 region has the DNA TGTGCCAGCAGTTGGGGGGAGGATCAGCCCCAGCATTTT. Protein: CASSWGEDQPQHF.

V usage is TRBV5-4 and J usage is TRBJ2-5, with unresolved D. V lost 3 bases and J lost 3, with 6 bases in between. CDR1 SGHNT and CDR2 YYREEE come from the germline V gene (reference sequence). This CDR3 spans 12 amino acids. In DNA, the CDR3 is TGTGCCAGCAGCTCGTTCGAAGAGACCCAGTACTTC. Its translation is CASSSFEETQYF.

The V and J genes are TRBV7-8 and TRBJ2-2; D is undetermined. Germline V CDR1 and CDR2: SGHVS, FQNEAQ. The ends were cut back, 1 base at V and 5 bases at J, with 8 bases in the middle. The CDR3 extends over 14 amino acids. CDR3 in amino acids: CASSLDWITGELFF. The CDR3 DNA sequence: TGTGCCAGCAGCTTAGATTGGATTACCGGGGAGCTGTTTTTT.

The CDR3 coding sequence is TGTGCCAGCACTAGTCGGGCTAGCGGGACCTTCCCCTACGAGCAGTACTTC. This codes for CASTSRASGTFPYEQYF. V is TRBV27 and J is TRBJ2-7; the match to TRBD2 covers 9 bases. V shed 7 bases, J shed 2 bases, and the junction held 15 bases outside the gene matches. The CDR3 length is 17 residues. Germline V lookup: CDR1 MNHEY, CDR2 SMNVEV (reference sequence).

The chain has TRBV27 and TRBJ2-5; the D gene could be TRBD1 or TRBD2 (6 bases each). The tail of the sequence fits TRBJ2-7 better, so the J call may be wrong. The germline V gene has CDR1 MNHEY and CDR2 SMNVEV (reference sequence). This CDR3 is 14 amino acids long. CDR3 DNA sequence: TGTGCCAGCAGTTTTTCGGGGGCGGTCAACGAGCAGTACTTC. It specifies CASSFSGAVNEQYF.

The genes are TRBV7-8 and TRBJ2-3, with a tentative D call TRBD2 (6 bases). Germline CDR1 SGHVS, CDR2 FQNEAQ. V lost 7 bases and J lost 1, with 15 bases in between. The CDR3 length is 15 residues. The CDR3 here is CASTLIIAGTDTQYF. The CDR3 region has the DNA TGTGCCAGCACCCTCATAATAGCGGGCACAGATACGCAGTATTTT.

The V call is TRBV13, the J call TRBJ2-1, with 10 bases aligning to TRBD2. The length of the CDR3 is 16 residues. Germline-derived CDR1 and CDR2 are PRHDT and FYEKMQ (reference sequence). V dropped 8 bases and J dropped 1; count of bases not matched to a gene: 8. The CDR3 loop is CASGGRTSGSYNEQFF. DNA of the CDR3: TGTGCCAGCGGGGGACGGACTAGCGGTTCCTACAATGAGCAGTTCTTC.